This T cell receptor (beta chain) was recovered during a study of human T cells and chemical hapten exposure. About the study: Mainly, slight library volume differences in the pool made TCR yields vary. Study-level points and caveats: In comparison with controls, expanded TCRs gave rise to a significantly larger number of large CDR3 similarity clusters.

The CDR3 extends over 14 amino acids. Trimming pared 6 bases from V and 1 base from J, leaving 13 bases between. This clonotype appeared a few times. Its antigen is currently unknown. The time point: patch test 2, 6 weeks after DPC sensitization. Treatment defined: therapeutic diphenylcyclopropenone sensitization with weekly scalp DPC. TCRdb passed the RACE reads through MiXCR, listing each CDR3 protein once. Here the sample spans fewer than 80,000 distinct CDR3 sequences, 9% to 12% being singletons. This TCR was sampled from a woman aged 45-60 years with alopecia areata. Some clones in this sample may be carry-over from other donors' samples. The sequenced sample was whole blood, obtained in connection with sensitization to the hapten diphenylcyclopropenone (DPC). V is TRBV12-3 or TRBV12-4 and J is TRBJ2-7, with a tentative D call TRBD2 (7 bases). CDR3 nucleotide sequence: TGTGCCAGCAGCCCGGGGGGCGCTTCCTACGAGCAGTACTTC. The encoded protein is CASSPGGASYEQYF.